Listed here is a single T cell receptor (beta chain). The data derive from a study of radiation and T cells in renal cell carcinoma. Assay: immunoSEQ multiplex PCR; the TCRdb copy retains only in-frame clones and omits some. Here the sample spans about 77,000 clones, roughly 85% being singletons. Time point reported: blood 4 weeks post-SBRT, at nephrectomy. Described treatment: 15 Gy SBRT to primary tumor, nephrectomy 4 weeks later. Nephrectomy followed 15 Gy stereotactic body radiation by 4 weeks. The patient's renal cell carcinoma had clear cell pathology. Germline V gives CDR1 KGHSH, CDR2 LQKENI. This CDR3 has 14 amino acids. V dropped 4 bases and J dropped 6; count of bases not matched to a gene: 7.

The chain carries TRBV18 and TRBJ2-7, with TRBD1 matching 9 bases. Sequencing used blood, obtained from a patient whose treatment included radiotherapy and nephrectomy. The receptor was derived from a woman between 55 and 75 years old with renal cell carcinoma. For the CDR3, the DNA is TGTGCCAGCTCACAGGGACAGGGTAAGCGCGAGCAGTACTTC. As protein: CASSQGQGKREQYF.